This is a list of T cell receptor beta chains from one sample in a study of HIV-infected patients and healthy controls. MiXCR was run by TCRdb on the 5' RACE reads, yielding one entry per CDR3 protein. The profile shows around 64,000 distinct CDR3 sequences, 16% of them singletons. Material for sequencing was CD4+ T cells from blood. These receptors originate from a human donor in good health. CDR3s include the opening cysteine and the closing phenylalanine or tryptophan. A D gene is named only where the DNA matches it firmly.

>TRBJ1-4|-|TRBV2
CASRGQHNEKLFF
>TRBJ2-1|-|TRBV29-1
CSVGASDNEQFF
>TRBJ1-5|-|TRBV20-1
CSARDMLDQPQHF
>TRBJ2-2|TRBD1|TRBV7-2
CASSRPGTGVYTGELFF
>TRBJ2-1|-|TRBV20-1
CSARRVSFNEQFF
>TRBJ1-3|-|TRBV13
CASSTGRDTTIYF
>TRBJ2-1|TRBD2|TRBV29-1
CSVATSGRKYEQFF
>TRBJ1-5|-|TRBV6-4
CASSVVGGAPQHF
>TRBJ1-6|-|TRBV30
CAWRPNTGRGSPLHF
>TRBJ2-3|TRBD2|TRBV3-1
CASSPRREAGITDTQYF
>TRBJ2-2|-|TRBV12-3/TRBV12-4
CASKGGGQGNTGELFF
>TRBJ2-5|-|TRBV7-7
CASSLGYQETQYF
>TRBJ2-7|TRBD1|TRBV14
CASSRGTGTAAYEQYF
>TRBJ1-2|-|TRBV10-3
CAISAQVLYGYTF
>TRBJ1-2|-|TRBV4-2
CASSQGHSGTEVHTF
>TRBJ2-5|-|TRBV12-3/TRBV12-4
CASSLLLGQETQYF
>TRBJ2-1|-|TRBV12-3/TRBV12-4
CASSFYIPPEQFF
>TRBJ2-5|TRBD2|TRBV27
CASSWGLAAQETQYF
>TRBJ2-4|-|TRBV5-1
CASSGAGAAKNIQYF
>TRBJ2-7|TRBD2|TRBV12-3/TRBV12-4
CASALGGLAGGTYEQYF
>TRBJ1-2|-|TRBV11-2
CASSLDYRAADYGYTF
>TRBJ2-3|TRBD1|TRBV6-2/TRBV6-3
CARNRGPAFTDTQYF
>TRBJ2-3|-|TRBV7-6
CASSLGGLISTDTQYF
>TRBJ2-2|-|TRBV29-1
CSVPGQTNTGELFF
>TRBJ2-1|-|TRBV5-1
CASSPRRGNEQFF
>TRBJ2-2|TRBD2|TRBV7-8
CASSPRLAGAELFF
>TRBJ2-1|-|TRBV19
CASSITGQDNEQFF
>TRBJ1-5|TRBD1|TRBV7-8
CASSLGGTGGFYQPQHF
>TRBJ1-1|-|TRBV19
CASSQQGNTEAFF
>TRBJ2-1|TRBD2|TRBV20-1
CSAGPTSGGAPGQFF
>TRBJ1-2|-|TRBV18
CASSRQTPTAGLADYGYTF
>TRBJ2-1|TRBD2|TRBV12-3/TRBV12-4
CASSRSGGARNEQFF
>TRBJ1-1|TRBD1|TRBV18
CASSPLGTGKAEAFF
>TRBJ2-1|-|TRBV20-1
CSAPLPLVSLHNEQFF
>TRBJ1-2|-|TRBV5-1
CASSLGGVRYGYTF
>TRBJ1-5|-|TRBV20-1
CSASRGAGIHHF
>TRBJ1-1|-|TRBV5-6
CASSYGGDRAFF
>TRBJ2-1|TRBD2|TRBV24-1
CATSDWTREGNEQFF
>TRBJ1-1|TRBD1|TRBV6-1
CASSTRTGRTVMNTEAFF
>TRBJ2-7|-|TRBV6-6
CASSYSKGYEQYF
>TRBJ2-7|-|TRBV2
CASRPGLAAYEQYF
>TRBJ2-3|TRBD1|TRBV6-1
CASIPTGSADTQYF
>TRBJ2-3|-|TRBV11-3
CASSSRTDTQYF
>TRBJ2-7|-|TRBV27
CASRLTPGWYEQYF
>TRBJ2-1|-|TRBV6-2/TRBV6-3
CASSSLRQATNNEQFF
>TRBJ2-3|-|TRBV7-9
CASSLALGTDTQYF
>TRBJ1-4|-|TRBV20-1
CSARDLKATNEKLFF
>TRBJ2-7|-|TRBV7-2
CASSYMSGKAYEQYF
>TRBJ2-2|TRBD1|TRBV20-1
CSARDLQGAGGELFF
>TRBJ2-1|TRBD2|TRBV6-2/TRBV6-3
CASSSGSPINEQFF
>TRBJ2-3|-|TRBV24-1
CATSARDTQYF
>TRBJ2-4|-|TRBV12-3/TRBV12-4
CASSLIQGAKNIQYF